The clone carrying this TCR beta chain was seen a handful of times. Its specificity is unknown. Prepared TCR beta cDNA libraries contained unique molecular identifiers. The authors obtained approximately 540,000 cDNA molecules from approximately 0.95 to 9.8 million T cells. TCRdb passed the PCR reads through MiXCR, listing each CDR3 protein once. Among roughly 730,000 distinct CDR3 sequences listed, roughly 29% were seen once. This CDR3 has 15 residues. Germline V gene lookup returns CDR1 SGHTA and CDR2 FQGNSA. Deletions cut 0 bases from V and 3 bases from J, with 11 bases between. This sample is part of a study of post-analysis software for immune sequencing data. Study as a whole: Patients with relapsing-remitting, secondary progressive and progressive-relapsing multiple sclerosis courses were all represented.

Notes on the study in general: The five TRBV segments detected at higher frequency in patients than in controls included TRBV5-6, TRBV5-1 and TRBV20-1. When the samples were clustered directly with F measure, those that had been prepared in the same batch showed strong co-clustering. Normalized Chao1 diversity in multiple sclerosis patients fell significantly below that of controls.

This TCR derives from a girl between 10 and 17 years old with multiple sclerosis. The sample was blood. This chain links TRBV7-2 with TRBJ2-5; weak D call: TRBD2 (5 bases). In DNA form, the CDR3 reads TGTGCCAGCAGCTTAGCCGGGGTGGGGAAAGAGACCCAGTACTTC. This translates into CASSLAGVGKETQYF.